One and the same sample provided the 24 T cell receptor beta chains below, sequenced in a study of T cell responses to AZD1222 COVID-19 vaccine. The protocol was immunoSEQ multiplex PCR, while the TCRdb copy is restricted to in-frame clones and leaves out a portion. The sample includes 30,000 to 35,000 clones, about nine tenths of them seen just once. The sequencing here drew on peripheral blood, taken on day 0 of AZD1222 vaccination. These receptors were obtained from an adult in good health.

This chain joins TRBV25-1 and TRBJ1-2, with D possibly TRBD1 on 6 matching bases. V gave up 3 bases and J gave up 4 bases, with 15 bases separating them. The CDR3 totals 15 residues. Germline V lookup: CDR1 MGHDK, CDR2 SYGVNS. The CDR3 region has the DNA TGTGCCAGCAGTGATGACAGGCGAGACCGCTATGGCTACACCTTC. As protein: CASSDDRRDRYGYTF.

The chain links TRBV6-5 to TRBJ1-2; maybe TRBD1 (6 bases). The length of the CDR3 is 11 residues. Trimming removed 10 bases from V and 2 bases from J, with 8 bases in between. Looked up from germline, CDR1 is MNHEY and CDR2 is SVGAGI. The CDR3 DNA sequence: TGTGCCACTACAGGGAACTATGGCTACACCTTC. This codes for CATTGNYGYTF.

This chain connects TRBV29-1 to TRBJ2-2; no clear D. The length of the CDR3 is 10 residues. The germline CDR1 and CDR2 sequences are SQVTM and ANQGSEA. Trimming pared 3 bases from V and 5 bases from J, leaving 1 base between. CDR3 protein: CSVDTGELFF. The DNA of the CDR3 is TGCAGCGTTGATACCGGGGAGCTGTTTTTT.

The CDR3 bases are TGTGCCAGCAGTCCTCGACAGGGCGGCTACACCTTC. It specifies CASSPRQGGYTF. The V call is TRBV27, the J call TRBJ1-2, with 7 positions matching TRBD1. The J segment lost 8 bases and the V segment lost 5 bases, leaving 5 bases of the junction unmatched. The CDR3 runs 12 residues. The germline gives CDR1 MNHEY, CDR2 SMNVEV (reference sequence).

This clone was seen once. V usage is TRBV5-4 and J usage is TRBJ2-1; 7 nucleotides agree with TRBD2. This CDR3 region has 13 residues. The germline V gene has CDR1 SGHNT and CDR2 YYREEE (reference sequence). Here the CDR3 DNA reads TGTGTCACCAGCGGGGCGTTTTCTAATGAGCAGTTCTTC. Translated: CVTSGAFSNEQFF.

The CDR3 bases are TGTGCCAGCAGCGTTTGGACAGATGGCTACACCTTC. Translation gives CASSVWTDGYTF. The chain links TRBV7-9 to TRBJ1-2; the D gene is possibly TRBD1 (6 bases). V lost 5 bases, J lost 6 bases, and 10 bases lay in between. From germline, CDR1 is SEHNR and CDR2 FQNEAQ (reference sequence). CDR3 length: 12 amino acids.

V and J are TRBV30 and TRBJ2-7; the match to TRBD1 covers 10 bases. Germline V lookup: CDR1 GTSNPN, CDR2 SVGIG (reference sequence). Unmatched junction bases numbered 4, after V lost 1 base and J lost 13 bases. The CDR3 is made up of 11 amino acids. This chain's CDR3 is CAWSAGTGVYF. CDR3 nucleotides: TGTGCCTGGAGTGCCGGGACAGGGGTTTACTTC.

The chain carries TRBV15 and TRBJ1-3; D uncertain. The CDR3 length is 15 residues. V was trimmed by 0 bases and J by 4 bases, leaving 10 bases between them. Germline-derived CDR1 and CDR2 are LNHNV and YYDKDF (reference sequence). Here the CDR3 reads CATSRDRGQGNTIYF. The CDR3, as DNA: TGTGCCACCAGCAGAGATCGGGGTCAGGGAAACACCATATATTTT.

V is TRBV23-1 and J is TRBJ1-3; D unclear. TRBV23-1 is known as an ORF, though its function is uncertain. V was clipped by 7 bases and J by 2 bases, with 15 bases between them. The CDR3 consists of 15 residues. CDR3 DNA: TGCGCCAGCATCTATGGAGCACCCCCTGGAAACACCATATATTTT. Translation: CASIYGAPPGNTIYF.

The genes are TRBV11-3 and TRBJ1-1; no clear D. V was shortened by 2 bases and J by 1 base, with 8 bases between the two germline ends. This CDR3 is 14 amino acids long. The germline CDR1 and CDR2 sequences are SGHNT and YENEEA. DNA of the CDR3: TGTGCCAGCAGCTTATCGGGGTCGAACACTGAAGCTTTCTTT. Amino acid sequence: CASSLSGSNTEAFF.

The J gene is TRBJ2-2, the V gene TRBV30; D uncertain. Germline CDR1 GTSNPN, CDR2 SVGIG (reference sequence). V shed 3 bases and J shed 0 bases, with 11 bases lying between them. This CDR3 comprises 15 residues. CDR3 DNA sequence: TGTGCCTGGAGAACGCCTGGGTCGAACACCGGGGAGCTGTTTTTT. Its translation is CAWRTPGSNTGELFF.

This chain connects TRBV6-1 to TRBJ1-3; D is undetermined. This CDR3 contains 14 residues. Germline V lookup: CDR1 MNHNS, CDR2 SASEGT. The V and J ends lost 1 base and 0 bases respectively, with 4 bases between them. The CDR3 DNA sequence: TGTGCCAGCAGTGAAGAGTACTCTGGAAACACCATATATTTT. Its translation: CASSEEYSGNTIYF.

This clone was observed a few times. The rearrangement links TRBV3-1 (or the pseudogene TRBV3-2) to TRBJ1-5; D is undetermined. Germline values: CDR1 LGHDT, CDR2 YNNKEL (reference sequence). V lost 4 bases and J lost 6, with 10 bases in between. CDR3 length: 13 amino acids. CDR3 region: CASSLSDLQPQHF. CDR3 sequence (DNA): TGTGCCAGCAGCCTTTCTGATCTTCAGCCCCAGCATTTT.

The rearrangement links TRBV3-1 (or the pseudogene TRBV3-2) to TRBJ1-2; tentatively, D is TRBD1 (5 bases). Trimming removed 3 bases at V and 6 bases at J, with 17 bases between. The length of the CDR3 is 15 residues. Germline lookup yields CDR1 LGHDT and CDR2 YNNKEL (reference sequence). The CDR3 coding sequence is TGTGCCAGCAGCCACGCCGGGCAGGGAAGAAATGGCTACACCTTC. Its protein is CASSHAGQGRNGYTF.

V is TRBV12-5 and J is TRBJ1-2; TRBD1 aligns across 10 bases. The CDR3 runs to 17 residues. Unmatched junction bases numbered 12, after V lost 2 bases and J lost 6 bases. From germline, CDR1 is LGHNT and CDR2 FRNRAP. CDR3 loop: CASGLQPPGQGFNGYTF. Here the CDR3 DNA reads TGTGCTAGTGGTTTGCAGCCGCCGGGACAGGGGTTCAATGGCTACACCTTC.

The chain recombines TRBV2 with TRBJ1-4, with D unresolved. The CDR3 consists of 14 residues. Germline V lookup: CDR1 SNHLY, CDR2 FYNNEI. With 4 bases removed from V and 7 bases from J, the gap between germline ends came to 13 bases. CDR3 nucleotide sequence: TGTGCCAGCAGTGGAGACATAGTGAGTGAAAAACTGTTTTTT. Encoded protein: CASSGDIVSEKLFF.

J is TRBJ2-5 and V is TRBV6-6, with 7 bases fitting TRBD2. V was clipped by 5 bases and J by 4 bases; unmatched bases: 16. The CDR3 contains 17 residues. Germline assignment: CDR1 MNHNY and CDR2 SVGAGI (reference sequence). The CDR3 DNA follows: TGTGCCAGCAGTCTCCGCGGGGAGGGAGCTATTACAGAGACCCAGTACTTC. Translating it yields CASSLRGEGAITETQYF.

The chain links TRBV19 to TRBJ1-5; 7 bases match TRBD1. Germline loops: CDR1 LNHDA, CDR2 SQIVND (reference sequence). The CDR3 spans 13 residues. Trimming cost V 4 bases and J 13 bases; bases outside gene matches: 10. CDR3 residues: CASSTKHRDRQHF. CDR3 sequence (DNA): TGTGCCAGTAGTACGAAACACCGGGACAGACAGCATTTT. Full variable domain (rest looked up from reference TRBV19 and TRBJ1-5): DGGITQSPKYLFRKEGQNVTLSCEQNLNHDAMYWYRQDPGQGLRLIYYSQIVNDFQKGDIAEGYSVSREKKESFPLTVTSAQKNPTAFYLCASSTKHRDRQHFGDGTRLSIL.

The gene calls are TRBV7-2 and TRBJ2-1; a possible D gene is TRBD2 (6 bases). The V end was cut by 5 bases, the J end by 5 bases, with 16 bases between. The length of the CDR3 is 15 residues. Germline loops: CDR1 SGHTA, CDR2 FQGNSA. DNA of the CDR3: TGTGCCAGCAGCCCCCCCCTCGGAGGGGACAATGAGCAGTTCTTC. It yields the protein CASSPPLGGDNEQFF.

V is TRBV2 and J is TRBJ1-1; D is undetermined. The CDR3 covers 13 residues. CDR1 SNHLY and CDR2 FYNNEI come from the germline V gene. Trimming removed 5 bases from V and 2 bases from J, with 9 bases in between. Here the CDR3 reads CASSSGRNTEAFF. The CDR3 DNA follows: TGTGCCAGCAGTTCGGGGAGAAACACTGAAGCTTTCTTT.

V and J are TRBV7-2 and TRBJ2-5; D is unclear. CDR3 length: 12 residues. V lost 5 bases to trimming and J lost 9 bases, with 13 bases between them. Germline values: CDR1 SGHTA, CDR2 FQGNSA. CDR3 sequence (DNA): TGTGCCAGCAGCGAATTTCGTCAGGCCCAGTACTTC. Translation: CASSEFRQAQYF.

The chain joins TRBV4-2 to TRBJ2-1, with TRBD2 identical over 8 bases. The CDR3 contains 17 residues. Germline V gives CDR1 LGHNA, CDR2 YNFKEQ. J lost 7 bases, V lost 0 bases, and 11 bases had no gene match. Here the CDR3 reads CASSQEIAGGLYNEQFF. CDR3 in DNA: TGTGCCAGCAGCCAAGAAATTGCGGGGGGTTTATATAATGAGCAGTTCTTC.

The V call is TRBV19, the J call TRBJ1-2, with D perhaps matching TRBD1 (5 bases). The germline gives CDR1 LNHDA, CDR2 SQIVND (reference sequence). The V and J ends lost 7 bases and 4 bases respectively, with 16 bases between them. This CDR3 contains 14 residues. In DNA, the CDR3 is TGTGCCAGTAACCATCTCCGGGACTCCTATGGCTACACCTTC. Translating it yields CASNHLRDSYGYTF.

This chain links TRBV6-5 with TRBJ1-2, with D unresolved. The V end lost 10 bases, the J end lost 4 bases, and 13 bases lay between the germline ends. There are 12 residues in the CDR3. Germline V gene sequence: CDR1 MNHEY, CDR2 SVGAGI. CDR3 sequence: CAIRIPLYGYTF. In nucleotides, the CDR3 is TGTGCCATCCGGATCCCCCTCTATGGCTACACCTTC.